This T cell receptor beta chain was captured in a study of shared clonotypes between healthy human individuals. Profiling relied on immunoSEQ multiplex PCR, and the TCRdb table lists in-frame clones only, not all of them. The table records 2 million to 2.5 million clones, approximately 90% of them present only once. V dropped 4 bases and J dropped 5; count of bases not matched to a gene: 6. The germline gives CDR1 GTSNPN, CDR2 SVGIG (reference sequence). The CDR3 consists of 14 residues. Sequencing input: naive CD4+ T cells from PBMCs. Regarding subset: CD45RA+ positively selected. This TCR was sampled from a man aged 18-30 years in good health. Some clones in this sample may be carry-over from other donors' samples. V and J are TRBV30 and TRBJ2-5; 11 nucleotides match TRBD2. CDR3 bases: TGTGCCTGGACTGAACTAGCGGGAGAGGAGACCCAGTACTTC. This gives the protein CAWTELAGEETQYF.